These 32 T cell receptor beta chains share one sample of origin, sequenced in a study of radiotherapy plus CTLA-4 blockade in lung cancer. Sequencing was performed with immunoSEQ multiplex PCR; in TCRdb, only in-frame clones are kept and a portion is missing. This sample yields about 62,000 clones, of which roughly 77% are seen a single time; under 5% belongs to the top ten. Here the sequenced sample was peripheral blood, taken from a patient treated with radiotherapy plus ipilimumab. Every receptor here comes from a human donor with non-small cell lung cancer who had a complete response to radiotherapy plus ipilimumab.

The chain is built from TRBV6-5 and TRBJ1-1; D is uncertain. Germline V gives CDR1 MNHEY, CDR2 SVGAGI. Trimming pared 0 bases from V and 8 bases from J, leaving 16 bases between. There are 15 residues in the CDR3. CDR3: CASSYSKNTISEAFF. In nucleotides, the CDR3 is TGTGCCAGCAGTTACTCGAAGAATACTATCTCCGAAGCTTTCTTT.

This clone was counted only a few times. The chain joins TRBV4-1 to TRBJ2-6; 8 bases are shared with TRBD2. With 0 bases clipped from V and 0 bases from J, the junction kept 7 bases outside the gene matches. The CDR3 has 19 residues. Germline V gene sequence: CDR1 MGHRA, CDR2 YSYEKL. The CDR3 DNA sequence: TGCGCCAGCAGCCAAGATCGGTCGGGGGGGGGCTCTGGGGCCAACGTCCTGACTTTC. Translating gives CASSQDRSGGGSGANVLTF.

This clone showed up just once. V gene TRBV11-2 combines with J gene TRBJ1-5; D is undetermined. V lost 4 bases and J 4 bases, leaving 5 bases between the germline ends. This CDR3 comprises 12 residues. Germline CDR1 SGHAT, CDR2 FQNNGV. The CDR3 loop reads CASSSENQPQHF. In DNA form, the CDR3 reads TGTGCCAGCAGCTCAGAAAATCAGCCCCAGCATTTT.

This chain connects TRBV6-6 to TRBJ1-4; 10 bases match TRBD1. This CDR3 is built from 15 residues. The germline gives CDR1 MNHNY, CDR2 SVGAGI (reference sequence). Trimming cost V 6 bases and J 5 bases; bases outside gene matches: 6. CDR3 in amino acids: CASRSDRGLNEKLFF. Written as DNA, the CDR3 is TGTGCCAGCAGATCCGACAGGGGGCTGAATGAAAAACTGTTTTTT.

The V call is TRBV5-1, the J call TRBJ2-2, with D possibly matching TRBD2 (5 bases). The CDR3 loop spans 14 amino acids. The germline gives CDR1 SGHRS, CDR2 YFSETQ. Trimming left V 9 bases short and J 7 bases short, with 19 bases between. The CDR3 bases are TGCGCCACCAACCCTGAGGGCCGGAACGGGGAGCTGTTTTTT. Its translation: CATNPEGRNGELFF.

CDR3 DNA sequence: TGTGCCAGCAGCCCCGGCCGGGCGAGCAATCAGCCCCAGCATTTT. Translated: CASSPGRASNQPQHF. The rearrangement joins TRBV7-9 to TRBJ1-5; the D is unclear. V was clipped by 5 bases and J by 1 base, with 12 bases between them. This CDR3 region has 15 residues. Per germline, CDR1 SEHNR and CDR2 FQNEAQ (reference sequence).

In its sample, this clone was seen once. Other DNA sequences in the sample encode the same CDR3. The rearrangement uses TRBV9 and TRBJ2-1, with 8 bases matching TRBD2. The length of the CDR3 is 15 residues. Germline V gene data show CDR1 as SGDLS and CDR2 as YYNGEE. Trimming took 0 bases from V and 7 from J; bases not matched to a gene: 6. In DNA, the CDR3 is TGTGCCAGCAGCGTAGCAGCGGGAGAACTAAATGAGCAGTTCTTC. This translates into CASSVAAGELNEQFF.

The chain employs TRBV2 and TRBJ2-5, with 8 positions matching TRBD2. Germline V gene data show CDR1 as SNHLY and CDR2 as FYNNEI. J lost 2 bases, V lost 6 bases, and 11 bases had no gene match. The CDR3 consists of 16 residues. The CDR3 reads CASRPGLGGFQETQYF. The CDR3 DNA sequence: TGTGCCAGCAGACCGGGACTAGGGGGATTTCAAGAGACCCAGTACTTC.

The V call is TRBV10-1, the J call TRBJ2-5; 7 positions match TRBD2. The CDR3 spans 15 residues. Germline lookup yields CDR1 WNHNN and CDR2 SYGVQD (reference sequence). V gave up 6 bases and J gave up 1 base; unmatched junction bases: 8. CDR3 sequence: CASSPGGSLQETQYF. CDR3 DNA: TGCGCCAGCAGCCCCGGGGGGAGCCTCCAAGAGACCCAGTACTTC.

The chain couples TRBV28 to TRBJ2-7; TRBD2 might be the D (7 bases). V was trimmed by 5 bases and J by 5 bases, leaving 16 bases between them. The germline gives CDR1 MDHEN, CDR2 SYDVKM. The CDR3 contains 14 residues. The CDR3 DNA reads as TGTGCCAGCAGTCCACCGACGGGGGGCAACGAGCAGTACGTC. Translating gives CASSPPTGGNEQYV.

In nucleotides, the CDR3 is TGTGCCAGCAGCTTAGTAAGGGGGGAAGAGACCCAGTACTTC. Residues: CASSLVRGEETQYF. The chain combines TRBV7-8 with TRBJ2-5, with D perhaps given as TRBD1 or TRBD2 (6 bases each). Germline-derived CDR1 and CDR2 are SGHVS and FQNEAQ. This CDR3 spans 14 amino acids. The V end was cut by 1 base, the J end by 3 bases, with 9 bases between.

V and J are TRBV5-1 and TRBJ2-7; 7 nucleotides line up with TRBD2. V lost 4 bases to trimming and J lost 5 bases; unmatched junction nucleotides: 12. Per the germline V gene, CDR1 is SGHRS and CDR2 is YFSETQ. This CDR3 spans 15 amino acids. The CDR3 DNA follows: TGCGCCAGCAGCCCCGGTTCGGGGGGAGGACACGAGCAGTACGTC. Amino acids: CASSPGSGGGHEQYV.

The V and J genes are TRBV6-1 and TRBJ2-1; 10 bases are shared with TRBD1. V was clipped by 5 bases and J by 9 bases; unmatched bases: 4. This CDR3 has 13 residues. Germline V gene lookup returns CDR1 MNHNS and CDR2 SASEGT. The CDR3 DNA reads TGTGCCAGCAGTTGGACAGGGGGGAGTGAGCAGTTCTTC. This encodes CASSWTGGSEQFF.

This chain uses TRBV5-6 with TRBJ1-1; D not certain. The CDR3 spans 14 residues. The V and J ends lost 1 base and 1 base respectively, with 8 bases between them. Germline CDR1 reads SGHDT; CDR2 reads YYEEEE. In DNA, the CDR3 is TGTGCCAGCAGCTTGTACACCAAGAACACTGAAGCTTTCTTT. Its protein product is CASSLYTKNTEAFF.

V gene TRBV19 combines with J gene TRBJ2-1, with 7 bases that match TRBD1. Germline V gene sequence: CDR1 LNHDA, CDR2 SQIVND (reference sequence). J gave up 3 bases and V 7 bases, and 6 bases lay outside the gene matches. The CDR3 spans 14 residues. CDR3 protein: CASTRQGDYNEQFF. In nucleotides, the CDR3 is TGTGCCAGTACCCGACAGGGAGACTACAATGAGCAGTTCTTC.

The chain combines TRBV30 with TRBJ1-2; TRBD1 might be the D (5 bases). Germline lookup yields CDR1 GTSNPN and CDR2 SVGIG (reference sequence). Trimming pared 1 base from V and 12 bases from J, leaving 15 bases between. The CDR3 consists of 12 residues. The CDR3 here is CAWSGEGQLHTF. The CDR3 DNA reads TGTGCCTGGAGTGGGGAGGGGCAGCTTCACACCTTC.

The rearrangement joins TRBV6-1 to TRBJ1-2, with D perhaps TRBD1 (6 bases). This CDR3 region has 17 residues. Trimming removed 4 bases from V and 8 bases from J, with 26 bases in between. CDR1 is MNHNS and CDR2 is SASEGT in the germline V gene. As DNA, the CDR3 is TGTGCCAGCAGTGTGGGAGACCGGGACACCCCCTCGAGAGGCTACACCTTC. Translation gives CASSVGDRDTPSRGYTF.

This clone was seen only once. The chain links TRBV10-3 to TRBJ1-5; D not resolved. The CDR3 length is 13 residues. Trimming took off 0 bases at V and 6 bases at J, with 6 bases between the two ends. From germline, CDR1 is ENHRY and CDR2 SYGVKD. CDR3 residues: CAISESGSQPQHF. CDR3 sequence (DNA): TGTGCCATCAGTGAGTCCGGTAGTCAGCCCCAGCATTTT.

In its sample, this clone was seen once. The chain combines TRBV7-9 with TRBJ2-2; possible D gene TRBD2, 6 bases. The CDR3 runs to 19 residues. The V and J ends lost 4 bases and 1 base respectively, with 22 bases between them. Germline V gene lookup returns CDR1 SEHNR and CDR2 FQNEAQ (reference sequence). The CDR3 reads CASSSRRRDFLKNTGELFF. The CDR3 DNA is TGTGCCAGCAGCTCCCGGCGCCGGGACTTCCTAAAGAACACCGGGGAGCTGTTTTTT.

V and J are TRBV5-1 and TRBJ2-1; the D gene is possibly TRBD1 (6 bases). The CDR3 length is 14 residues. Looked up from germline, CDR1 is SGHRS and CDR2 is YFSETQ. The V and J ends lost 4 bases and 7 bases respectively, with 15 bases between them. The CDR3 sequence is CASSAQGTKNEQFF. CDR3 bases: TGCGCCAGCAGCGCACAGGGCACCAAAAATGAGCAGTTCTTC.

V usage is TRBV7-9 and J usage is TRBJ1-4; 7 positions match TRBD1. J was trimmed by 6 bases and V by 5 bases; bases with no gene match: 9. This CDR3 has 15 amino acids. CDR1 is SEHNR, CDR2 FQNEAQ, per germline (reference sequence). For the CDR3, the DNA is TGTGCCAGCAGCCGCCCCGGGACAGATGATGAAAAACTGTTTTTT. This translates into CASSRPGTDDEKLFF.

The genes are TRBV5-1 and TRBJ2-5; D call uncertain. Per the germline V gene, CDR1 is SGHRS and CDR2 is YFSETQ. V was pared by 7 bases and J by 4 bases, with 14 bases between. CDR3 size: 13 residues. CDR3 bases: TGCGCCAGCGCCCCTCAGCCGGCAGAGACCCAGTACTTC. Amino acid sequence: CASAPQPAETQYF. The variable domain in full, with the rest retrieved from reference TRBV5-1 and TRBJ2-5, is KAGVTQTPRYLIKTRGQQVTLSCSPISGHRSVSWYQQTPGQGLQFLFEYFSETQRNKGNFPGRFSGRQFSNSRSEMNVSTLELGDSALYLCASAPQPAETQYFGPGTRLLVL.

The rearrangement uses TRBV29-1 and TRBJ1-2; D is unclear. CDR1 is SQVTM, CDR2 ANQGSEA, per germline. V lost 0 bases to trimming and J lost 8 bases, with 19 bases between them. CDR3 size: 15 residues. In DNA form, the CDR3 reads TGCAGCGTTGAAGATGTGAGGGCAGGCGGTTCGGGCTACACCTTC. The encoded protein is CSVEDVRAGGSGYTF.

A few counts support this clone. The chain couples TRBV19 to TRBJ2-2; D is uncertain. CDR1 is LNHDA and CDR2 is SQIVND in the germline V gene (reference sequence). Trimming took 3 bases from V and 5 from J, leaving 16 bases between them. The CDR3 contains 16 residues. The CDR3 bases are TGTGCCAGTAGTATTCGGGCAGATATCCCGACCGGGGAGCTGTTTTTT. Its translation is CASSIRADIPTGELFF.

The chain links TRBV5-5 to TRBJ2-7, with 11 bases matching TRBD2. Germline CDR1 is SGHKS and CDR2 is YYEKEE (reference sequence). CDR3 length equals 16 residues. With 2 bases clipped from V and 0 bases from J, the junction kept 4 bases outside the gene matches. The CDR3 protein is CASSFTSGGISYEQYF. The CDR3 coding sequence is TGTGCCAGCAGCTTTACTAGCGGGGGAATCTCCTACGAGCAGTACTTC.

V and J are TRBV18 and TRBJ2-5; D might be TRBD1 (6 bases). The germline gives CDR1 KGHSH, CDR2 LQKENI. This CDR3 region has 14 residues. V dropped 2 bases and J dropped 4 bases, with 11 bases sitting between them. The DNA for the CDR3 is TGTGCCAGCTCACCAGGCAGAGGGGGAGAGACCCAGTACTTC. It specifies CASSPGRGGETQYF.

V is TRBV27 and J is TRBJ2-1; 9 nucleotides line up with TRBD1. The CDR3 runs 14 residues. The V gene's germline CDR1 is MNHEY and CDR2 SMNVEV (reference sequence). Trimming took 4 bases from V and 8 from J; bases not matched to a gene: 6. The chain's CDR3 is CASSSYYRGHEQFF. The CDR3 nucleotides are TGTGCCAGCAGTTCCTACTACAGGGGGCATGAGCAGTTCTTC.

This clone was picked up one time. The rearrangement uses TRBV7-9 and TRBJ2-1; 8 bases are a match to TRBD2. V was pared by 2 bases and J by 4 bases, with 4 bases of the junction left unmatched. The CDR3 is 15 residues long. The germline gives CDR1 SEHNR, CDR2 FQNEAQ (reference sequence). The CDR3 loop reads CASSLRRGGYNEQFF. CDR3 DNA sequence: TGTGCCAGCAGCTTACGGCGCGGGGGGTACAATGAGCAGTTCTTC.

The DNA of the CDR3 is TGTGCCAGCAGTTTAGCTGGACAGGGGGCCGTCGAGCAGTACGTC. This gives the protein CASSLAGQGAVEQYV. The V and J genes are TRBV28 and TRBJ2-7; TRBD1 aligns across 11 bases. With V trimmed by 2 bases and J by 6 bases, 6 bases remained unmatched. Per the germline V gene, CDR1 is MDHEN and CDR2 is SYDVKM. The CDR3 is made up of 15 amino acids.

The CDR3 DNA sequence: TGTGCCAGTAGTTCCACATCCTCCTTTGAAAAACTGTTTTTT. Encoded protein: CASSSTSSFEKLFF. The genes are TRBV19 and TRBJ1-4; D gene uncertain. Trimming took 5 bases from V and 7 from J, leaving 14 bases between them. This CDR3 spans 14 amino acids. The germline V gene encodes CDR1 LNHDA and CDR2 SQIVND (reference sequence). Complete variable domain (other parts from reference TRBV19 and TRBJ1-4): DGGITQSPKYLFRKEGQNVTLSCEQNLNHDAMYWYRQDPGQGLRLIYYSQIVNDFQKGDIAEGYSVSREKKESFPLTVTSAQKNPTAFYLCASSSTSSFEKLFFGSGTQLSVL.

This chain joins TRBV9 and TRBJ1-2, with D uncertain. The CDR3 length is 13 residues. Trimming removed 6 bases at V and 6 bases at J, with 15 bases between. Germline V gene sequence: CDR1 SGDLS, CDR2 YYNGEE. CDR3 in amino acids: CASTQAFGHGYTF. DNA of the CDR3: TGTGCCAGCACCCAAGCCTTCGGACATGGCTACACCTTC. Full variable domain (missing parts from reference TRBV9 and TRBJ1-2): DSGVTQTPKHLITATGQRVTLRCSPRSGDLSVYWYQQSLDQGLQFLIQYYNGEERAKGNILERFSAQQFPDLHSELNLSSLELGDSALYFCASTQAFGHGYTFGSGTRLTVV.

The genes are TRBV4-3 and TRBJ1-1, with D uncertain. Trimming shortened V by 0 bases and J by 8 bases, and 10 bases separated the two germline ends. The CDR3 length is 13 residues. Germline-derived CDR1 and CDR2 are LGHNA and YSLEER. CDR3 DNA sequence: TGCGCCAGCAGCCAAGATGAGTCGGTAGAAGCTTTCTTT. Translating gives CASSQDESVEAFF.